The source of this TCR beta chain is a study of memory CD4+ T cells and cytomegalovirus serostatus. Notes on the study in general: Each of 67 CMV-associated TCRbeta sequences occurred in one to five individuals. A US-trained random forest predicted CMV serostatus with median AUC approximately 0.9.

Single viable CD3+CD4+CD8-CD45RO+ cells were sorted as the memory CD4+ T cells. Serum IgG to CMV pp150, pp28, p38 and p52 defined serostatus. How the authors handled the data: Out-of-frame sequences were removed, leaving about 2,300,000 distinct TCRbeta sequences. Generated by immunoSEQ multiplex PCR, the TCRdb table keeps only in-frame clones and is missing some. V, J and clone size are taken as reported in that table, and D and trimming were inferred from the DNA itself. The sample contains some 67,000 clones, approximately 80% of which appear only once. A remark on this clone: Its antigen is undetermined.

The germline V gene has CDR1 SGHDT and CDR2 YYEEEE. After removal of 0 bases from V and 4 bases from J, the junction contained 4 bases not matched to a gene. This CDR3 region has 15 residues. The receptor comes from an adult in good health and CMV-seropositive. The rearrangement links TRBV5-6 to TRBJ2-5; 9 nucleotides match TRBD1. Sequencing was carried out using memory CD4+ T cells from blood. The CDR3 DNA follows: TGTGCCAGCAGCTTGGTGGGGACAGGGTTAGAGACCCAGTACTTC. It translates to CASSLVGTGLETQYF.